This record concerns one T cell receptor (beta chain) sequence. What antigen it recognizes has not been identified. Qualities for individual bases were not recorded, and no much larger clone is one base off. This record belongs to a study of T cell responses to AZD1222 COVID-19 vaccine (dated by TCRdb to the early 2020s). Describing the broader study: A total of 230 to 250 trial participants underwent TCR sequencing, of whom nearly 210 received two doses of AZD1222 and around 25 received two doses of the MenACWY control vaccine. Trial participants were enrolled into age subgroups of 18-55, 56-69 and 70-plus years, which contained roughly 150, 30 and 60 TCR-sequenced participants, respectively.

Findings and caveats that apply to the study as a whole: Vaccine-associated CD4 TCRs spanned the whole spike protein, with dominant responses in regions 160-218 and 743-854. After two AZD1222 doses, both the breadth and the depth of spike-specific TCRs were significantly higher than at day 0 and than in MenACWY recipients. No day 14 peak-response samples were available, so repertoires were characterized only after the peak T cell response. Conclusions about previously exposed vaccinees are limited because only six or seven AZD1222 recipients were SARS-CoV-2 seropositive at baseline. Most participants were white British and females outnumbered males, and the authors suggested that clonal diversity may have been underestimated. Reportedly, almost half of the unique spike-specific TCRs recognized epitopes lying outside the regions that are mutated in the B.1.351 and B.1.1.7 variants. In the small 56-69-year group, the increase in depth fell short of significance, most likely because of low power.

V was cut back by 8 bases and J by 1 base, leaving a gap of 10 bases between them. From cysteine to phenylalanine, the CDR3 is 13 amino acids long. Only CDR3 DNA is held: 39 bases, read in frame from base 1. Reading the germline V gene gives CDR1 SGHDT and CDR2 YYEEEE. The sample's time point label is to be understood as: about 28 days (+/-7) after the second vaccine dose. AZD1222 recipients with second doses at about 4 weeks or about 12 weeks were pooled, because spike-specific TCR depth and breadth did not differ between schedules. Vaccinee samples came from UK trials COV001 and COV002, including a single-blind randomized controlled phase 2/3 trial of AZD1222 (ChAdOx1 nCoV-19) in healthy adults. For TCRbeta chain sequencing, PBMC samples were collected from trial participants at day 0 and at day 28 after the second dose. The CDR3 regions of human TCRbeta chains were analyzed by immunosequencing. On the authors' methods: Repertoire TCRs were matched against a reference library of SARS-CoV-2-specific TCRs generated with the MIRA antigen-specificity platform. Breadth meant the fraction of unique TCRs that were SARS-CoV-2-associated, whereas depth meant the fraction of total T cells that were SARS-CoV-2-associated. Using the MIRA data, each spike-specific TCR was assigned both to the spike region to which the TCR was reactive and to a CD4 or CD8 class. Log10-transformed breadth and depth values were compared by one-way ANOVA with Sidak's multiple comparisons tests. The table comes from immuneACCESS by way of TCRdb, which keeps in-frame sequences with V and J called. Part of the clones is missing from these tables; in studies checked, under half for an unresolved V gene and the rest for unknown reasons. V and J calls and clone size are those listed in that table; D and trimming were worked out from the DNA. The table for this sample lists around 20,000 clones; about four fifths of them were counted only once. Around a fifth of the sample comes from the top ten.

The clonotype comes from an adult who received the AZD1222 COVID-19 vaccine. The sequences come from peripheral blood, collected 28 days after the second AZD1222 dose. The sequence links TRBV5-6 to TRBJ1-3; no D segment can be confidently identified. The nucleotides read TGTGCCAGTCGCGGCGGGTCTGGAAACACCATATATTTT. It encodes CASRGGSGNTIYF.